This T cell receptor beta chain was captured in a study of T cells in Graves' hyperthyroidism and ophthalmopathy. This clonotype was observed many times. V was pared by 6 bases and J by 4 bases, with 15 bases between. The CDR3 extends over 15 amino acids. TCR beta CDR3 region amplification was performed from RNA transcripts. Initially, a first-round RT-PCR of the TCR CDR3 employed the HTBI primer set. TCRdb re-called the multiplex PCR reads with MiXCR, one entry per CDR3 protein. The table shows some 350,000 distinct CDR3 sequences, with around 13% occurring only once. This sequence was found in a woman in her thirties or forties with Graves' ophthalmopathy. V is TRBV12-3 or TRBV12-4 and J is TRBJ1-4; D gene unclear. The source material was blood. The CDR3 DNA is TGTGCCAGCAGAAAAACGCTAAAACTTAATGAAAAACTGTTTTTT. It is translated as CASRKTLKLNEKLFF.